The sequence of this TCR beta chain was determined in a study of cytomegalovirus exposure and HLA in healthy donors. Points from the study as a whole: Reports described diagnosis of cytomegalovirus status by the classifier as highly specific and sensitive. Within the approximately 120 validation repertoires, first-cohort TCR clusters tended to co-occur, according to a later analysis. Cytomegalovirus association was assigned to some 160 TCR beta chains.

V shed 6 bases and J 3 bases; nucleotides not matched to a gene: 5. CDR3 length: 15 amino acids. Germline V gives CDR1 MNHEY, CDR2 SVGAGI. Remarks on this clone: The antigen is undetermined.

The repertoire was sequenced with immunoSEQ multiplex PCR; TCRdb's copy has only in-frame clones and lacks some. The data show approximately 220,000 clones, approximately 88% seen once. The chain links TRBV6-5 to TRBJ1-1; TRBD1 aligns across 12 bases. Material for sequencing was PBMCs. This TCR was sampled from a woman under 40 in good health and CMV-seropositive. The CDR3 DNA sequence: TGTGCCAGCAGAGGGACAGGGGGCGCAGACACTGAAGCTTTCTTT. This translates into CASRGTGGADTEAFF.